What follows describes a single TCR beta chain. The data originate from a study of blood T cell repertoires in COVID-19. For the study at large: Both acute and convalescent COVID-19 samples were obtained from the United States, Italy and Spain. The cDNA or gDNA used as material had been derived from T cells, B-cell-depleted T cells, or PBMCs.

Methods used by the authors: How many nucleated cells were present was estimated from reference gene primer amplification. This table comes from immunoSEQ multiplex PCR, and its TCRdb copy is limited to in-frame clones, with some not included. V, J and clone size derive from that table, while D and trimming were established from the DNA sequence. The sample records 20,000 or so clones, 75% to 90% being singletons. Germline values: CDR1 MNHNY, CDR2 SVGAGI (reference sequence). The CDR3 sequence is 15 residues long. Trimming took 5 bases from V and 4 from J, leaving 15 bases between them. The sample comprised peripheral blood. This TCR was recovered from a woman aged 55-70 years with active COVID-19. The chain is built from TRBV6-6 and TRBJ1-3, with D possibly TRBD1 on 5 matching bases. The CDR3 nucleotides read TGTGCCAGCAGTCTTAGGGGTTCGAGGGGAAACACCATATATTTT. This codes for CASSLRGSRGNTIYF.